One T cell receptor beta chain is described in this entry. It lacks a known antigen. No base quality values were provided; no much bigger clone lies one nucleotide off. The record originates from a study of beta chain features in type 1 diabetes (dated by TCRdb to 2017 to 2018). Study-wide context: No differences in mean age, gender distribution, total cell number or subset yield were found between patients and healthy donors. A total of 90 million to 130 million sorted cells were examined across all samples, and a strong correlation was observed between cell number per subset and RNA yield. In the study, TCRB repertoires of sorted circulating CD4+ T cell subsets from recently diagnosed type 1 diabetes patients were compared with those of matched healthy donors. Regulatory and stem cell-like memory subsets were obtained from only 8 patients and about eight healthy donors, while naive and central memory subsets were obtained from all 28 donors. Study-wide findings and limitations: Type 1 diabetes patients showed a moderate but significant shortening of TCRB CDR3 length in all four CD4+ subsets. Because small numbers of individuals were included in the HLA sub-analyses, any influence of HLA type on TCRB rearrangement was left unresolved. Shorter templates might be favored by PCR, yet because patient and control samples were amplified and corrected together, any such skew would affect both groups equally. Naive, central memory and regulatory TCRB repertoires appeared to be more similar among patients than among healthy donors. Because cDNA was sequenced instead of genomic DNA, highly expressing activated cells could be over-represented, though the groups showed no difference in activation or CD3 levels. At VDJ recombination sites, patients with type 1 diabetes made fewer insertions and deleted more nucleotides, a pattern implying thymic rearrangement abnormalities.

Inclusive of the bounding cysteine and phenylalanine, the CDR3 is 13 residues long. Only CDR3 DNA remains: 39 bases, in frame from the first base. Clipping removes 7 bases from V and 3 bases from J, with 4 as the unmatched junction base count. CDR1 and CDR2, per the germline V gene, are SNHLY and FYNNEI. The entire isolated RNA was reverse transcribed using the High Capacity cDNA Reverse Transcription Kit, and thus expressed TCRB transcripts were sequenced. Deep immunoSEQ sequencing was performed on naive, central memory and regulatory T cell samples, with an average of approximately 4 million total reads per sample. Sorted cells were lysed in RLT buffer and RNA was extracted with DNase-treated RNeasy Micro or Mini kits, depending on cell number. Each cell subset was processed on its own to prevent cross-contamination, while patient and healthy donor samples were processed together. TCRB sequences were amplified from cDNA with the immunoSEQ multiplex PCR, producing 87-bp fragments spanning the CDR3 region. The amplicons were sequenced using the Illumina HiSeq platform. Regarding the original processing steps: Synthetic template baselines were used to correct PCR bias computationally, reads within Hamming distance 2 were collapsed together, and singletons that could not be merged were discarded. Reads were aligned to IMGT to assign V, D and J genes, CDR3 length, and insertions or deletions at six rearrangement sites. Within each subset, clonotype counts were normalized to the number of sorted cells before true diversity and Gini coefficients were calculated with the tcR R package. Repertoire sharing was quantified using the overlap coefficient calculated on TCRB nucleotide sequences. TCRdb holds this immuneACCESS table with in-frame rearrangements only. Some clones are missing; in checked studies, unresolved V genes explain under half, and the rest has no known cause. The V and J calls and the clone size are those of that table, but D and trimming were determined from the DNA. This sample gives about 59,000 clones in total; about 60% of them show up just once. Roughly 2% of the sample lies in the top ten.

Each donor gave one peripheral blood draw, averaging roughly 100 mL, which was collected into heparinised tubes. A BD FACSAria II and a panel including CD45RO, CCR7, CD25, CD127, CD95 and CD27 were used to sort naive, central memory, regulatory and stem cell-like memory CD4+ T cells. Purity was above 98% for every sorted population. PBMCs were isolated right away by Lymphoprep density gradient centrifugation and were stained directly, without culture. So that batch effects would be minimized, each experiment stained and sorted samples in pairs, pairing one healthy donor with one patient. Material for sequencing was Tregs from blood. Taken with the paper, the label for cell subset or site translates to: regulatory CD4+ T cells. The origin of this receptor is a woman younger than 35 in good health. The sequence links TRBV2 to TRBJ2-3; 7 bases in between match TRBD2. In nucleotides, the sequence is TGTGCCAGCACGGCAGCGGGGACAGATACGCAGTATTTT. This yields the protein CASTAAGTDTQYF.